This T cell receptor (beta chain) was identified during a study of graft-versus-host responses after intestinal transplantation. Study overall: Isolated intestinal, liver-intestinal, or multivisceral transplants were what recipients had.

Method: immunoSEQ multiplex PCR; TCRdb's copy keeps in-frame clones and lacks some. The sample consists of 15,000 to 17,000 clones, about 34% of them appearing once. In regard to this clone: The junction departs from germline at one end; a sequencing error may be responsible. This sample also contains other DNA sequences that code for the same CDR3.

The CDR3 runs to 15 residues. CDR1 is SGHDT, CDR2 YYEEEE, per germline. Responders labeled with CFSE (about 200,000) were plated with about 200,000 irradiated, violet-dye-labeled stimulators. Regarding the study as a whole: There was an association between peak levels of circulating GvH clones and early post-transplant HvG declines. Investigators detected GvH clones in recipient marrow, with some emerging earlier in ileum or blood.

J is TRBJ2-1 and V is TRBV5-6, with TRBD1 as a possible D gene (6 bases). The source of this sequence is a human patient who received an intestinal transplant. This material consisted of alloreactive CD4+ T cells from a mixed lymphocyte reaction culture, taken before intestinal transplant. Subset denoted: CFSE-low proliferating T cells sorted from roughly 6-day pre-transplant mixed lymphocyte reaction (GvH or HvG direction). The CDR3 region has the DNA TGCGCCAGCAGCGGCTACAGGGTAGTCTACAACGAGCAGTTCTTC. Protein sequence: CASSGYRVVYNEQFF.